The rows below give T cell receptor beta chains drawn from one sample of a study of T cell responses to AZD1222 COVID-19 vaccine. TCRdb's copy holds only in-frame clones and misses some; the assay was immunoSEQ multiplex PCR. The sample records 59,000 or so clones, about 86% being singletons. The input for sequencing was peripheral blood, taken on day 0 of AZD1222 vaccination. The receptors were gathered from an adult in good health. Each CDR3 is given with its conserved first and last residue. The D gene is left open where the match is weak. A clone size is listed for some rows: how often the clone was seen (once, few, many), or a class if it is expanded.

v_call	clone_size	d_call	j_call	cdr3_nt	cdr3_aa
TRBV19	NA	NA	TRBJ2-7	TGTGCCAGTAGTCTGACACAGCGCTCGGGTGAGCAGTACTTC	CASSLTQRSGEQYF
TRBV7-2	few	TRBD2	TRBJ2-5	TGTGCCAGCAGCCTCTGGACTAGCGGGGTGACCCAGTACTTC	CASSLWTSGVTQYF
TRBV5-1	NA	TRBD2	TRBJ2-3	TGCGCCAGCAGCTTGGTAGCGGGAGGGCCCACAGATACGCAGTATTTT	CASSLVAGGPTDTQYF
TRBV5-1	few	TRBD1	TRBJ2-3	TGCGCCAGCAGCAGGGGGACAGGGGGTTTTAGCACAGATACGCAGTATTTT	CASSRGTGGFSTDTQYF
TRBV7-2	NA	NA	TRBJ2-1	TGTGCCAGCAGCTTAGTAGGGGGGGGGCACTACAATGAGCAGTTCTTC	CASSLVGGGHYNEQFF
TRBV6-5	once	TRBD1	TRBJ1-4	TGTGCCAGCAGTCGGGACAGGGATGAAAAACTGTTTTTT	CASSRDRDEKLFF
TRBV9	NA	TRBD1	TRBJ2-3	TGTGCCAGCAGCGCAACAGGGGGGCTTCTTACAGATACGCAGTATTTT	CASSATGGLLTDTQYF
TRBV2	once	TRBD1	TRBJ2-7	TGTGCCAGCAGCGCCAGGGGGCCATCCTACGAGCAGTACTTC	CASSARGPSYEQYF
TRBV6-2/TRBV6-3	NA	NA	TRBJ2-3	TGTGCCAGCAGTGACGAGGGGGTCGGCACAGATACGCAGTATTTT	CASSDEGVGTDTQYF
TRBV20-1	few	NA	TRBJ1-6	TGCAGTGCTAGTGTATCGAGCTCCTATAATTCACCCCTCCACTTT	CSASVSSSYNSPLHF
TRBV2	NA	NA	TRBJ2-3	TGTGCCGGCGGACAGATCCCAGATACGCAGTATTTT	CAGGQIPDTQYF
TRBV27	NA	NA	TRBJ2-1	TGTGCCAGCAGTTTCCGGGACTACAATGAGCAGTTCTTC	CASSFRDYNEQFF
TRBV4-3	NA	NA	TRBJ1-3	TGCGCCAGCAGCCAAGATCGAATGGGGCAGGGGTCTGGAAACACCATATATTTT	CASSQDRMGQGSGNTIYF
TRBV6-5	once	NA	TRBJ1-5	TGTGCCATTACCAGGGTTTATAGCAATCAGCCCCAGCATTTT	CAITRVYSNQPQHF
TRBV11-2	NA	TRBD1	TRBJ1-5	TGTGCCAGCAGCTTATCGGGACAGGGGGACCCGTATAGCAATCAGCCCCAGCATTTT	CASSLSGQGDPYSNQPQHF
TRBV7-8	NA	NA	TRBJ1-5	TGTGCCAGCAGCTATTATAGGGATAGCAATCAGCCCCAGCATTTT	CASSYYRDSNQPQHF
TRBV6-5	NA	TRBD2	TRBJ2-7	TGTGCCAGCAAGCGGGACTCAACTACCTACGAGCAGTACTTC	CASKRDSTTYEQYF
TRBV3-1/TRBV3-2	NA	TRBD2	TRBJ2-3	TGTGCCAGCAGCCTTACCGGGACTAGCGGGGGCTGGACAGATACGCAGTATTTT	CASSLTGTSGGWTDTQYF
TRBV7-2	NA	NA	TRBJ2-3	TGTGCCAGCAGCTTCTCCGGGGTAGGGGGGGGAGATACGCAGTATTTT	CASSFSGVGGGDTQYF
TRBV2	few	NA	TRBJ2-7	TGTGCCAGCACCGATACGGGCAGGGCGTGGTACGAGCAGTACTTC	CASTDTGRAWYEQYF
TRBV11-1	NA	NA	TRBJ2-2	TGTGCCAGCAGCTTAGATATAGCCTCCACCGGGGAGCTGTTTTTT	CASSLDIASTGELFF
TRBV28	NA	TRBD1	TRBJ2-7	TGTGCCAGCAGGACACAGGGGGCGATCGAGCAGTACTTC	CASRTQGAIEQYF
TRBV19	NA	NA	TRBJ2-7	TGTGCCAGTAGTATTTCAGGGTCCTACGAGCAGTACTTC	CASSISGSYEQYF
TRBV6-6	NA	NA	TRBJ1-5	TGTGCCAGCAGTTCTCCGGGACGGGTCGGCAATCAGCCCCAGCATTTT	CASSSPGRVGNQPQHF
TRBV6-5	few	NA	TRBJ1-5	TGTGCCAGCAGTTACTCGAGGGACAGCAATCAGCCCCAGCATTTT	CASSYSRDSNQPQHF
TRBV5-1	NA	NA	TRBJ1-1	TGCGCCAGCAGCTTGATAACAGGGAGCACTGAAGCTTTCTTT	CASSLITGSTEAFF
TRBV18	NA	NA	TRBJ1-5	TGTGCCAGCTCACCAGGCAGGGGCAATCAGCCCCAGCATTTT	CASSPGRGNQPQHF
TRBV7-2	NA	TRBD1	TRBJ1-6	TGTGCCAGCAGCGAAGGACAGGTTTATTCACCCCTCCACTTT	CASSEGQVYSPLHF
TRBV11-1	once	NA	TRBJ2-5	TGTGCCAGCAGCAAAAGGACATCCTTAAAGCAGGAGACCCAGTACTTC	CASSKRTSLKQETQYF
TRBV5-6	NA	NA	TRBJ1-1	TGTGCCAGCAGCCCAAGGCAAAGAACTGAAGCTTTCTTT	CASSPRQRTEAFF
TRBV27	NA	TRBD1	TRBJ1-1	TGTGCCAGCAGTTTTGGACAGGGGGCAACAGCTTTCTTT	CASSFGQGATAFF
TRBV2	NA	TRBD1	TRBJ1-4	TGTGCCAGCAGTGAACAGGGGGCGCCGGGTGAAAAACTGTTTTTT	CASSEQGAPGEKLFF
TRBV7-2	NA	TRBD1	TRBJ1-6	TGTGCCAGCAGGACCGGGACAGGGTCAGCGAATTCACCCCTCCACTTT	CASRTGTGSANSPLHF
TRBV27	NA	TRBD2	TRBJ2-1	TGTGCCAGCAGTTTATTTAGCGGGAACTACAATGAGCAGTTCTTC	CASSLFSGNYNEQFF
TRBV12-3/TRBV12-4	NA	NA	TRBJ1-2	TGTGCCAGCAGACAGAGCAGTAACTATGGCTACACCTTC	CASRQSSNYGYTF
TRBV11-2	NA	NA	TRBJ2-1	TGTGCCAGCAGCCTCACAAGGTACAATGAGCAGTTCTTC	CASSLTRYNEQFF
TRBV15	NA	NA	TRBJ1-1	TGTGCCACCAGCAGAGATAGGGGTACTGAAGCTTTCTTT	CATSRDRGTEAFF
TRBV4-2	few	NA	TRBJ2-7	TGTGCCAGCAGCCAACGACAGAGCGCCGAGCAGTACTTC	CASSQRQSAEQYF
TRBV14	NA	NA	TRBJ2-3	TGTGCCAGCAGCCAAGAGCGGGCAGATACGCAGTATTTT	CASSQERADTQYF